This T cell receptor (beta chain) is from a study of blood T cells in healthy people across ages. Through a sample-barcoded 5' primer and a J-beta primer mix, a second PCR was run for 7 to 11 cycles. Every cDNA molecule carried a tag from a template-switch adaptor bearing 12 random nucleotides. TCRdb itself ran the 5' RACE reads through MiXCR, one entry per CDR3 protein. The data contain about 940,000 distinct CDR3 sequences, around 46% of them singletons. Per the germline V gene, CDR1 is MDHEN and CDR2 is SYDVKM. The ends lost 7 bases at V and 3 bases at J; junction bases unmatched: 12. The CDR3 length is 15 residues.

The chain carries TRBV28 and TRBJ2-7, with 7 nucleotides matching TRBD2. The sequence derives from a man aged 25-45 years in good health. Input material: blood. The CDR3 sequence is CASTLGGSRLYEQYF. The CDR3 bases are TGTGCCAGCACCCTCGGGGGGAGTAGGCTCTACGAGCAGTACTTC.